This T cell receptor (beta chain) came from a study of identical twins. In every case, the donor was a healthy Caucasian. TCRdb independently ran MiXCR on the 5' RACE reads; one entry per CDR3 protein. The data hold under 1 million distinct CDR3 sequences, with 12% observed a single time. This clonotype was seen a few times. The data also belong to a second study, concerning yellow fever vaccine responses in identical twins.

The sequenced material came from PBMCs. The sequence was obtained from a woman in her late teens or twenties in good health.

DNA for the CDR3: TGTGCCAGCAGGCCGCGTGACAATAGCAATCAGCCCCAGCATTTT. Encoded protein: CASRPRDNSNQPQHF. The gene calls are TRBV27 and TRBJ1-5; D is unresolved. V was cut by 6 bases and J by 0 bases, with 12 bases left in between. The CDR3 spans 15 residues. Looked up from germline, CDR1 is MNHEY and CDR2 is SMNVEV (reference sequence).